Given below is one TCR beta chain in context. The entry originates in a study of OX40 agonist ivuxolimab in advanced cancers. Method: immunoSEQ multiplex PCR; TCRdb's copy keeps in-frame clones and lacks some. The sample records 70,000 or so clones, more than 70% being singletons. V lost 5 bases and J 7 bases, leaving 11 bases between the germline ends. Germline V gene data show CDR1 as SGHVS and CDR2 as FNYEAQ. The CDR3 consists of 12 residues. The chain links TRBV7-6 to TRBJ1-2; perhaps TRBD1 as D (6 bases). The clonotype was recovered from an adult with an advanced solid tumor such as melanoma, head and neck, liver or kidney cancer. This specimen was CD4+ or CD8+ T cells sorted from blood, taken in a trial of the OX40 agonist ivuxolimab. CDR3: CASSPTGTGYTF. CDR3 sequence (DNA): TGTGCCAGCAGCCCAACAGGGACTGGCTACACCTTC. The full variable domain, in which reference TRBV7-6 and TRBJ1-2 provide the parts outside the CDR3, is GAGVSQSPRYKVTKRGQDVALRCDPISGHVSLYWYRQALGQGPEFLTYFNYEAQQDKSGLPNDRFSAERPEGSISTLTIQRTEQRDSAMYRCASSPTGTGYTFGSGTRLTVV.